Below are 20 T cell receptor beta chains sequenced from a single sample in a study of blood T cell repertoires in COVID-19 (dated by TCRdb to about 2020). The protocol used for the library was the immunoSEQ multiplex PCR assay. TCRdb provides this immuneACCESS table in a form limited to in-frame rearrangements. Some clones are lacking; in checked studies, under half of them reflect an unresolved V gene, and why the rest are absent is not known. The sample has around 150,000 clones on record, about 80% of them singletons. The ten largest clones take up around 7% of the sample. The sample was PBMCs or T cells enriched from blood (not recorded which). These receptors were taken from a man aged 45-65 years who had recovered from COVID-19.

The rearrangement links TRBV18 to TRBJ2-5, with D perhaps matching TRBD1 (5 bases). Trimming shortened V by 0 bases and J by 3 bases, and 8 bases separated the two germline ends. Germline V gene sequence: CDR1 KGHSH, CDR2 LQKENI. CDR3 length: 14 residues. This CDR3 reads CASSPPSGKETQYF. In nucleotides, the CDR3 is TGTGCCAGCTCACCACCGTCAGGGAAAGAGACCCAGTACTTC.

This chain links TRBV27 with TRBJ2-3; D is undetermined. The V end was cut by 3 bases, the J end by 4 bases, with 8 bases between. This CDR3 is 13 amino acids long. CDR1 MNHEY and CDR2 SMNVEV come from the germline V gene (reference sequence). The CDR3 loop reads CASSFVESDTQYF. In DNA, the CDR3 is TGTGCCAGCAGTTTTGTGGAGTCAGATACGCAGTATTTT.

This clone occurred once. V is TRBV18 and J is TRBJ2-7; tentatively, D is TRBD1 (6 bases). CDR1 KGHSH and CDR2 LQKENI come from the germline V gene. The V gene lost 2 bases and the J gene lost 0 bases, with 11 bases spanning the gap. The CDR3 covers 15 residues. The CDR3, as DNA: TGTGCCAGCTCACCAGTCGGACAGAACTCCTACGAGCAGTACTTC. It is translated as CASSPVGQNSYEQYF.

The rearrangement joins TRBV6-5 to TRBJ1-6; D possibly corresponds to TRBD1 (5 bases). With 1 base removed from V and 8 bases from J, the gap between germline ends came to 12 bases. CDR3 length: 15 residues. Per germline, CDR1 MNHEY and CDR2 SVGAGI. DNA for the CDR3: TGTGCCAGCAGTTACTTAGGGGTTGGTGATTCACCCCTCCACTTT. This codes for CASSYLGVGDSPLHF.

This clone appeared once. In nucleotides, the CDR3 is TGTGCCAGCAGCTTGGTAGGAGGGGGAAACACCATATATTTT. Its translation is CASSLVGGGNTIYF. The gene calls are TRBV5-6 and TRBJ1-3; D gene unclear. This CDR3 is built from 14 residues. Trimming shortened V by 0 bases and J by 4 bases, and 8 bases separated the two germline ends. Germline V gene sequence: CDR1 SGHDT, CDR2 YYEEEE.

The V and J genes are TRBV18 and TRBJ2-3; 9 bases line up with TRBD1. The germline V gene has CDR1 KGHSH and CDR2 LQKENI. The CDR3 is 16 amino acids. V lost 4 bases and J lost 3; bases outside the gene matches: 8. In DNA, the CDR3 is TGTGCCAGCTCACAGAAACAGGGGGCCCTAACAGATACGCAGTATTTT. It is translated as CASSQKQGALTDTQYF.

V gene TRBV6-4 combines with J gene TRBJ2-3; 10 nucleotides match TRBD2. V was pared by 5 bases and J by 1 base, with 6 bases of the junction left unmatched. The CDR3 runs to 16 residues. The germline CDR1 and CDR2 sequences are MRHNA and SNTAGT. In DNA, the CDR3 is TGTGCCAGCAGTCCCCAAGGGACTAGCGGCACAGATACGCAGTATTTT. This codes for CASSPQGTSGTDTQYF.

The chain links TRBV4-3 to TRBJ1-4; D is undetermined. With 3 bases removed from V and 5 bases from J, the gap between germline ends came to 16 bases. The CDR3 is 16 residues long. The V gene's germline CDR1 is LGHNA and CDR2 YSLEER. The CDR3 region is CASSQGRRGGNEKLFF. The CDR3 nucleotides are TGCGCCAGCAGCCAGGGTCGTAGAGGCGGGAATGAAAAACTGTTTTTT.

This clone was picked up one time. V and J are TRBV6-5 and TRBJ2-3; 7 nucleotides agree with TRBD1. J was trimmed by 2 bases and V by 5 bases; bases with no gene match: 7. CDR1 is MNHEY, CDR2 SVGAGI, per germline. There are 15 residues in the CDR3. The CDR3 spells CASSQDRSNTDTQYF. The DNA for the CDR3 is TGTGCCAGCAGTCAGGACAGGAGTAACACAGATACGCAGTATTTT.

The V and J genes are TRBV7-2 and TRBJ1-1, with D perhaps TRBD1 (6 bases). Germline values: CDR1 SGHTA, CDR2 FQGNSA. With 5 bases removed from V and 8 bases from J, the gap between germline ends came to 18 bases. This CDR3 spans 14 amino acids. CDR3 residues: CASSTQTGSAEAFF. The CDR3 DNA follows: TGTGCCAGCAGCACCCAGACAGGATCCGCGGAAGCTTTCTTT. The variable domain in full, with the rest retrieved from reference TRBV7-2 and TRBJ1-1, is GAGVSQSPSNKVTEKGKDVELRCDPISGHTALYWYRQSLGQGLEFLIYFQGNSAPDKSGLPSDRFSAERTGGSVSTLTIQRTQQEDSAVYLCASSTQTGSAEAFFGQGTRLTVV.

The chain recombines TRBV5-1 with TRBJ2-2, with 8 nucleotides matching TRBD1. The CDR3 sequence is 16 residues long. The germline gives CDR1 SGHRS, CDR2 YFSETQ. V was pared by 4 bases and J by 0 bases, with 5 bases of the junction left unmatched. The DNA of the CDR3 is TGCGCCAGCAGCCTACCAGGGGGCGCGAACACCGGGGAGCTGTTTTTT. The encoded protein is CASSLPGGANTGELFF.

CDR3: CATGTTMGYTF. CDR3 in DNA: TGTGCCACGGGGACAACGATGGGCTACACCTTC. The V gene is TRBV6-5, the J gene TRBJ1-2; maybe TRBD1 (6 bases). V lost 10 bases to trimming and J lost 8 bases, with 14 bases between them. The length of the CDR3 is 11 residues. Germline V gene lookup returns CDR1 MNHEY and CDR2 SVGAGI.

The CDR3 DNA reads as TGTGCCAGCAGCTCCCTGGGGGCGAGCTCTGGAAACACCATATATTTT. It is translated as CASSSLGASSGNTIYF. This rearrangement joins TRBV7-6 to TRBJ1-3, with D possibly being TRBD1 (6 bases). The CDR3 runs 16 residues. CDR1 SGHVS and CDR2 FNYEAQ come from the germline V gene. Trimming removed 4 bases at V and 0 bases at J, with 13 bases between.

A word on this clone: Other DNA sequences in the same sample also yield this CDR3. V usage is TRBV30 and J usage is TRBJ1-5; perhaps TRBD1 as D (5 bases). Germline loops: CDR1 GTSNPN, CDR2 SVGIG (reference sequence). The ends were cut back, 0 bases at V and 4 bases at J, with 7 bases in the middle. The CDR3 runs 13 residues. For the CDR3, the DNA is TGTGCCTGGAGTGTGGACACGAATCAGCCCCAGCATTTT. It is translated as CAWSVDTNQPQHF.

The chain uses TRBV30 and TRBJ1-6, with a weak D call TRBD1 (6 bases). CDR3 length equals 13 residues. Germline V gene sequence: CDR1 GTSNPN, CDR2 SVGIG (reference sequence). V was pared by 1 base and J by 7 bases, with 8 bases between. In DNA, the CDR3 is TGTGCCTGGAGTGGGCAGGGGAATTCACCCCTCCACTTT. As protein: CAWSGQGNSPLHF.

V usage is TRBV19 and J usage is TRBJ1-5; D not resolved. This CDR3 is 14 amino acids long. Trimming left V 4 bases short and J 2 bases short, with 9 bases between. Germline CDR1 and CDR2: LNHDA and SQIVND (reference sequence). The CDR3 sequence is CASSNQQGNQPQHF. Written as DNA, the CDR3 is TGTGCCAGTAGTAACCAGCAGGGCAATCAGCCCCAGCATTTT.

The chain uses TRBV25-1 and TRBJ1-3; D may be TRBD1 (5 bases). Germline V gene lookup returns CDR1 MGHDK and CDR2 SYGVNS. The CDR3 sequence is 14 residues long. V was cut by 7 bases and J by 0 bases, with 10 bases left in between. The CDR3 protein is CASTGPLSGNTIYF. The CDR3 DNA reads as TGTGCCAGCACAGGGCCCCTCTCTGGAAACACCATATATTTT.

The rearrangement links TRBV7-2 to TRBJ1-4; a weak D match, TRBD1 (5 bases). There are 15 residues in the CDR3. Trimming cost V 4 bases and J 3 bases, with 12 bases left between them. CDR1 and CDR2 (germline): SGHTA, FQGNSA. The CDR3 DNA reads as TGTGCCAGCAGCTCGGCGGGACGGTCTAATGAAAAACTGTTTTTT. This sequence encodes CASSSAGRSNEKLFF.

This clone has more than one count but fewer than ten. The chain couples TRBV4-2 to TRBJ1-2, with D tentatively TRBD1 (5 bases). Trimming took off 1 base at V and 5 bases at J, with 11 bases between the two ends. Germline CDR1 reads LGHNA; CDR2 reads YNFKEQ. The CDR3 loop spans 14 amino acids. The CDR3 protein is CASSQVGGEYGYTF. Written as DNA, the CDR3 is TGTGCCAGCAGCCAAGTAGGAGGGGAGTATGGCTACACCTTC.

The chain joins TRBV6-5 to TRBJ2-7, with 8 bases that match TRBD1. Germline V gives CDR1 MNHEY, CDR2 SVGAGI. This CDR3 has 15 residues. V shed 0 bases and J 5 bases; nucleotides not matched to a gene: 6. The CDR3 here is CASSYSSRGLNEQYF. As DNA, the CDR3 is TGTGCCAGCAGTTACTCTTCCAGGGGGCTCAACGAGCAGTACTTC.